These 8 T cell receptor beta chains share one sample of origin, sequenced in a study of regulatory and conventional T cells in RAG deficiency. Generated by immunoSEQ multiplex PCR, the TCRdb table keeps only in-frame clones and is missing some. The sample has around 33,000 clones, 80% to 90% seen once. The sample was also reused in another study, on regulatory T cells. That paper states: The PCR used 52 TRBV and 13 TRBJ primers.

The sample taken for sequencing was CD8+ T cells sorted from blood. Source of these receptors: a human donor in good health.

The chain uses TRBV4-1 and TRBJ1-2; no reliable D call. CDR1 MGHRA and CDR2 YSYEKL come from the germline V gene. This CDR3 region has 15 residues. V shed 0 bases and J shed 4 bases, with 12 bases lying between them. The CDR3 is CASSQDAEEIYGYTF. CDR3 DNA sequence: TGCGCCAGCAGCCAAGACGCGGAAGAGATCTATGGCTACACCTTC.

The chain is built from TRBV5-6 and TRBJ2-4; D might be TRBD1 or TRBD2, each matching 5 bases. The germline V and J ends were trimmed by 3 bases and 8 bases, with 18 bases remaining between them. CDR1 and CDR2 (germline): SGHDT, YYEEEE. This CDR3 spans 15 amino acids. CDR3 residues: CASSYNRDPRDIQYF. In DNA form, the CDR3 reads TGTGCCAGCAGCTATAACCGGGACCCCAGGGACATTCAGTACTTC. Complete variable domain (other parts from reference TRBV5-6 and TRBJ2-4): DAGVTQSPTHLIKTRGQQVTLRCSPKSGHDTVSWYQQALGQGPQFIFQYYEEEERQRGNFPDRFSGHQFPNYSSELNVNALLLGDSALYLCASSYNRDPRDIQYFGAGTRLSVL.

The V call is TRBV30, the J call TRBJ2-2; D is uncertain. The V gene's germline CDR1 is GTSNPN and CDR2 SVGIG (reference sequence). Deletions cut 1 base from V and 1 base from J, with 7 bases between. The CDR3 covers 14 residues. The CDR3 is CAWSGGGNTGELFF. The CDR3, as DNA: TGTGCCTGGAGTGGTGGCGGGAACACCGGGGAGCTGTTTTTT. Filled out from reference TRBV30 and TRBJ2-2, the complete variable domain reads SQTIHQWPATLVQPVGSPLSLECTVEGTSNPNLYWYRQAAGRGLQLLFYSVGIGQISSEVPQNLSASRPQDRQFILSSKKLLLSDSGFYLCAWSGGGNTGELFFGEGSRLTVL.

The table lists this clone with a count of one. This chain joins TRBV7-3 and TRBJ1-5; TRBD1 agrees at 9 bases. V shed 4 bases, J shed 5 bases, and the junction held 6 bases outside the gene matches. The CDR3 has 15 amino acids. From germline, CDR1 is SGHTA and CDR2 FQGTGA. The CDR3 protein is CASSSRDRVDQPQHF. CDR3 sequence (DNA): TGTGCCAGCAGCTCCCGGGACAGGGTTGATCAGCCCCAGCATTTT.

The rearrangement links TRBV25-1 to TRBJ2-1, with 11 bases matching TRBD2. CDR3 size: 14 residues. The trim removed 9 bases at V and 5 bases at J, leaving 6 bases unmatched. Germline V CDR1 and CDR2: MGHDK, SYGVNS. CDR3: CASCGTSGNNEQFF. The CDR3 DNA is TGTGCCAGTTGTGGGACTAGCGGAAACAATGAGCAGTTCTTC.

The chain has TRBV7-3 and TRBJ2-3; TRBD2 is a possible D gene (6 bases). The V end was cut by 3 bases, the J end by 4 bases, with 14 bases between. This CDR3 is built from 15 residues. CDR1 and CDR2 from the germline V gene are SGHTA and FQGTGA. CDR3 coding DNA: TGTGCCAGCAGCTTGGAGGGGAGAGGGTCAGATACGCAGTATTTT. It encodes CASSLEGRGSDTQYF. Using reference TRBV7-3 and TRBJ2-3 for the parts outside the CDR3, the full variable domain is GAGVSQTPSNKVTEKGKYVELRCDPISGHTALYWYRQSLGQGPEFLIYFQGTGAADDSGLPNDRFFAVRPEGSVSTLKIQRTERGDSAVYLCASSLEGRGSDTQYFGPGTRLTVL.

The rearrangement uses TRBV7-6 and TRBJ1-2, with D unresolved. This CDR3 contains 14 residues. V was clipped by 0 bases and J by 3 bases, with 8 bases between them. CDR1 is SGHVS and CDR2 is FNYEAQ in the germline V gene. In DNA, the CDR3 is TGTGCCAGCAGCTTAGCGCAAGGGTACTATGGCTACACCTTC. Protein: CASSLAQGYYGYTF. The whole variable domain, filled in from reference TRBV7-6 and TRBJ1-2, reads GAGVSQSPRYKVTKRGQDVALRCDPISGHVSLYWYRQALGQGPEFLTYFNYEAQQDKSGLPNDRFSAERPEGSISTLTIQRTEQRDSAMYRCASSLAQGYYGYTFGSGTRLTVV.

This rearrangement joins TRBV6-6 to TRBJ2-7; 11 nucleotides match TRBD2. The junction had 12 bases not matched to a gene; V was cut back by 7 bases and J by 7 bases. Germline loops: CDR1 MNHNY, CDR2 SVGAGI (reference sequence). The CDR3 spans 15 residues. CDR3 nucleotides: TGTGCCAGCATACAAATAGCGGGGGGGCTGAGGGAGCAGTACTTC. It specifies CASIQIAGGLREQYF.